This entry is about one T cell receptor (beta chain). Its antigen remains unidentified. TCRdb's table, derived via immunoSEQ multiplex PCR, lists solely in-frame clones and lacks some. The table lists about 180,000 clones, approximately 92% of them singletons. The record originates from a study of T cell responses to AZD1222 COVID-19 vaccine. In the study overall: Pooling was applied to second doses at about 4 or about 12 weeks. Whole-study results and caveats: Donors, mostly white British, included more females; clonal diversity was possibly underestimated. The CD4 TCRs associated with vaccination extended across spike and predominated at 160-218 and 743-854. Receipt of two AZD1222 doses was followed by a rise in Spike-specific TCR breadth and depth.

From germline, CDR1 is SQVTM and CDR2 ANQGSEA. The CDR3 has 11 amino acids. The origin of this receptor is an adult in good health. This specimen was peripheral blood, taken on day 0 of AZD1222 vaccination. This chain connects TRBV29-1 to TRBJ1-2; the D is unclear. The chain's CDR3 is CTYREMYSYTF. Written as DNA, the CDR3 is TGCACCTACCGTGAGATGTATAGCTACACCTTC.